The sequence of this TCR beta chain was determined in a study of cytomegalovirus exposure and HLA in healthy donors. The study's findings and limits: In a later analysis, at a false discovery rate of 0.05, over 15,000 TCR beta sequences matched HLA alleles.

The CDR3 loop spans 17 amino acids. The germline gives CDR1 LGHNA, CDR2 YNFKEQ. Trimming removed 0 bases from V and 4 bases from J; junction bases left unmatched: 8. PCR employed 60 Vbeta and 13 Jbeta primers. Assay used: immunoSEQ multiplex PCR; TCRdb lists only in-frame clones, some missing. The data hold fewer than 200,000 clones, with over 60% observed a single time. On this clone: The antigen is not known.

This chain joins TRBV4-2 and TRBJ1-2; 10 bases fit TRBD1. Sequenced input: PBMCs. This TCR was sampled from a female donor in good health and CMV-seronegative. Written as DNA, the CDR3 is TGTGCCAGCAGCCAAGAATTTGACAGGGGGCAATCCTATGGCTACACCTTC. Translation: CASSQEFDRGQSYGYTF.